A selection of T cell receptor beta chains follows, all from one sample in a study of blood T cells in healthy people across ages. TCRdb reanalysed the 5' RACE reads using MiXCR and keeps one entry per CDR3 protein. The sample includes about 970,000 distinct CDR3 sequences, roughly 51% of them seen just once. The sequenced sample consisted of blood. The origin of the receptors is an older woman in good health. The CDR3 runs from the conserved cysteine through the conserved F or W. The order of the fields is J gene, D gene, V gene, clone size, CDR3 protein, CDR3 DNA. The D gene is left open where the match is weak. A clone size is listed for some rows: how often the clone was seen (once, few, many), or a class if it is expanded.

>TRBJ2-7|TRBD1|TRBV7-2|few
CASSSRTGYVYEQYF
TGTGCCAGCAGCTCCCGGACAGGGTACGTCTACGAGCAGTACTTC
>TRBJ2-3|TRBD2|TRBV3-1|NA
CASSLRTSGKRADTQYF
TGTGCCAGCAGCCTCCGGACTAGCGGGAAAAGAGCAGATACGCAGTATTTT
>TRBJ2-3|TRBD2|TRBV19|NA
CASNPGGTSDTQYF
TGTGCCAGTAATCCGGGGGGGACTTCAGATACGCAGTATTTT
>TRBJ2-1|TRBD2|TRBV5-1|once
CASSLEVWGSGSIISYNEQFF
TGCGCCAGCAGCTTGGAGGTGTGGGGTAGCGGGAGTATCATATCCTACAATGAGCAGTTCTTC
>TRBJ1-1|NA|TRBV30|NA
CAWSPLSVREAFF
TGTGCCTGGAGCCCCCTATCGGTCCGTGAAGCTTTCTTT
>TRBJ2-5|TRBD2|TRBV15|NA
CATSRIAGVGETQYF
TGTGCCACCAGCAGAATAGCGGGAGTAGGTGAGACCCAGTACTTC
>TRBJ2-7|TRBD2|TRBV9|few
CASSPALARTYEQYF
TGTGCCAGCAGCCCTGCACTAGCGAGAACCTACGAGCAGTACTTC
>TRBJ2-1|TRBD2|TRBV20-1|NA
CSANRLAVTLYNEQFF
TGCAGTGCTAACAGACTAGCAGTCACCCTTTACAATGAGCAGTTCTTC
>TRBJ1-5|NA|TRBV10-3|NA
CAISDSSSGNQPQHF
TGTGCCATCAGTGATTCATCGTCGGGGAATCAGCCCCAGCATTTT
>TRBJ2-7|NA|TRBV7-9|NA
CASSLVQASSYEQYF
TGTGCCAGCAGCTTAGTTCAGGCAAGCTCCTACGAGCAGTACTTC
>TRBJ2-7|TRBD2|TRBV6-6|NA
CASTVSGGLYEQYF
TGTGCCAGCACCGTGAGCGGGGGCCTCTACGAGCAGTACTTC
>TRBJ2-2|NA|TRBV7-2|NA
CASSSRVTTGELFF
TGTGCCAGCAGCTCACGTGTAACCACCGGGGAGCTGTTTTTT
>TRBJ2-7|NA|TRBV29-1|few
CSVEFRGQYEQYF
TGCAGCGTTGAGTTCCGCGGGCAGTACGAGCAGTACTTC
>TRBJ2-5|NA|TRBV20-1|NA
CSARDHLGGGTQYF
TGCAGTGCTAGAGATCACCTGGGAGGGGGGACCCAGTACTTC
>TRBJ2-3|TRBD2|TRBV7-3|NA
CASSLGLAVSTDTQYF
TGTGCCAGCAGCTTGGGGCTAGCGGTTAGCACAGATACGCAGTATTTT
>TRBJ2-4|NA|TRBV6-6|few
CASREKNIQYF
TGTGCCAGCAGGGAAAAAAACATTCAGTACTTC
>TRBJ2-1|NA|TRBV29-1|many
CSVEVRDLNEQFF
TGCAGCGTTGAAGTCCGGGACCTCAATGAGCAGTTCTTC
>TRBJ2-3|TRBD1|TRBV3-1|NA
CASSPRDRNTDTQYF
TGTGCCAGCAGCCCCCGGGACAGAAACACAGATACGCAGTATTTT
>TRBJ1-2|NA|TRBV10-3|few
CAIGGIPVNYGYTF
TGTGCCATCGGTGGGATCCCTGTTAACTATGGCTACACCTTC
>TRBJ2-5|NA|TRBV4-1|NA
CASSQGDRRQYF
TGCGCCAGCAGCCAAGGCGACCGGAGGCAGTACTTC
>TRBJ2-5|NA|TRBV2|few
CASAGTNQETQYF
TGTGCCAGTGCCGGGACAAACCAAGAGACCCAGTACTTC
>TRBJ1-5|NA|TRBV5-1|many
CASSFDTGPNQPQHF
TGCGCCAGCAGCTTCGATACAGGTCCGAATCAGCCCCAGCATTTT
>TRBJ2-3|NA|TRBV6-1|few
CASLPQGRTDTQYF
TGTGCCAGCCTTCCGCAGGGGCGTACAGATACGCAGTATTTT
>TRBJ1-1|NA|TRBV7-9|NA
CASSPRRGSYEAFF
TGTGCCAGCAGCCCCCGGCGGGGTTCCTATGAAGCTTTCTTT
>TRBJ2-3|TRBD2|TRBV6-5|NA
CASSPGGAGGSVTQYF
TGTGCCAGCAGCCCCGGTGGTGCGGGAGGGTCAGTAACGCAGTATTTT
>TRBJ2-3|TRBD2|TRBV7-2|few
CASSPRAGGFTDTQYF
TGTGCCAGCAGCCCCCGGGCGGGAGGGTTCACAGATACGCAGTATTTT
>TRBJ2-7|NA|TRBV7-2|few
CASSSHAYEQYF
TGTGCCAGCAGCTCCCATGCCTACGAGCAGTACTTC
>TRBJ2-5|TRBD2|TRBV12-3/TRBV12-4|NA
CASSLGTSGRQTQYF
TGTGCCAGCAGTTTGGGGACTAGCGGGAGACAGACCCAGTACTTC
>TRBJ2-5|TRBD2|TRBV10-3|NA
CAISESSSVGTSEPWTVEQYF
TGTGCCATCAGTGAGTCGAGTTCAGTTGGGACTAGCGAACCATGGACGGTTGAGCAGTACTTC
>TRBJ2-7|TRBD2|TRBV29-1|many
CSVRGSASGGDEQYF
TGCAGCGTTCGGGGATCAGCTAGCGGGGGCGACGAGCAGTACTTC
>TRBJ1-5|NA|TRBV7-9|NA
CASSSDRLNQPQHF
TGTGCCAGCAGCTCGGACAGACTCAATCAGCCCCAGCATTTT
>TRBJ2-3|TRBD2|TRBV28|NA
CASSTGTSGRPATDTQYF
TGTGCCAGCAGTACGGGGACTAGCGGGAGGCCTGCGACAGATACGCAGTATTTT
>TRBJ1-1|NA|TRBV7-2|NA
CASSLSGARHGGEAFF
TGTGCCAGCAGCTTAAGTGGGGCGAGACACGGGGGTGAAGCTTTCTTT
>TRBJ2-7|NA|TRBV5-1|NA
CASSLGPGSTRTYEQYF
TGCGCCAGCAGCTTGGGTCCGGGGAGTACTCGGACCTACGAGCAGTACTTC
>TRBJ2-1|NA|TRBV7-9|NA
CASTLKWNNEQFF
TGTGCCAGCACCCTCAAGTGGAACAATGAGCAGTTCTTC
>TRBJ2-7|NA|TRBV3-1|NA
CASGHRYERYF
TGTGCCAGCGGCCACCGATACGAGCGGTACTTC
>TRBJ1-6|NA|TRBV27|NA
CASSSPKEPLHF
TGTGCCAGCAGTTCTCCAAAGGAACCCCTCCACTTT
>TRBJ1-2|NA|TRBV29-1|few
CSAGGGPVGYTF
TGCAGCGCCGGGGGGGGTCCCGTTGGCTACACCTTC
>TRBJ2-1|TRBD2|TRBV20-1|NA
CSARLPGGPLQFF
TGCAGTGCTAGGTTGCCGGGAGGGCCCCTGCAGTTCTTC
>TRBJ2-1|NA|TRBV3-1|NA
CASSQSGTPHVGVYEQFF
TGTGCCAGCAGCCAATCGGGGACCCCTCACGTAGGGGTCTATGAGCAGTTCTTC
>TRBJ2-3|NA|TRBV20-1|NA
CSARVTSTDTQYF
TGCAGTGCTAGAGTCACGAGCACAGATACGCAGTATTTT
>TRBJ1-1|NA|TRBV10-3|many
CAISESGIGANTEAFF
TGTGCCATCAGTGAGTCGGGTATCGGTGCGAACACTGAAGCTTTCTTT
>TRBJ2-1|NA|TRBV18|once
CASSMRDDYNEQFF
TGTGCCAGCTCAATGAGGGACGATTACAATGAGCAGTTCTTC
>TRBJ2-7|NA|TRBV4-1|few
CASSQESRALEQYF
TGCGCCAGCAGCCAAGAATCAAGGGCGCTCGAGCAGTACTTC
>TRBJ2-4|NA|TRBV12-2|once
CASRFTLSCIQYF
TGTGCAAGTCGCTTTACCCTTAGTTGCATTCAGTACTTC
>TRBJ2-7|TRBD1|TRBV15|once
CATSRVMGQAQMREYF
TGTGCCACCAGCAGAGTTATGGGACAGGCCCAGATGAGGGAGTACTTC
>TRBJ1-2|NA|TRBV11-2|NA
CASTPQGRYGYTF
TGTGCCAGCACCCCACAGGGACGCTATGGCTACACCTTC
>TRBJ2-5|NA|TRBV15|few
CATSLNFQGTQYF
TGTGCCACCAGTCTTAACTTCCAAGGGACCCAGTACTTC
>TRBJ1-2|NA|TRBV2|once
CASRIQGDGYTF
TGTGCCAGCAGAATACAGGGCGATGGCTACACCTTC
>TRBJ2-3|NA|TRBV20-1|NA
CSASGASTDTQYF
TGCAGTGCTAGCGGAGCTAGCACAGATACGCAGTATTTT
>TRBJ2-1|TRBD1|TRBV4-1|few
CASSQDRDYNEQFF
TGCGCCAGCAGCCAGGACAGGGACTACAATGAGCAGTTCTTC
>TRBJ2-7|NA|TRBV28|NA
CASSLSPPASDEQYF
TGTGCCAGCAGTTTATCCCCGCCAGCCTCGGACGAGCAGTACTTC
>TRBJ2-3|NA|TRBV10-3|NA
CAISAGMSTDTQYF
TGTGCCATCAGTGCCGGGATGAGCACAGATACGCAGTATTTT
>TRBJ1-6|NA|TRBV4-3|few
CASSQDYSSSLYNSPLHF
TGCGCCAGCAGCCAAGATTACAGTTCCTCCCTCTATAATTCACCCCTCCACTTT
>TRBJ2-1|TRBD2|TRBV29-1|NA
CSVALTSGRGEQFF
TGCAGCGTTGCCCTAACTAGCGGGAGAGGTGAGCAGTTCTTC
>TRBJ2-2|NA|TRBV6-2/TRBV6-3|NA
CASSTSRGLFF
TGTGCCAGCAGTACGTCTCGCGGGCTGTTTTTT
>TRBJ2-5|NA|TRBV5-1|NA
CASSLVLRKDQETQYF
TGCGCCAGCAGCTTGGTTTTGCGTAAAGACCAAGAGACCCAGTACTTC